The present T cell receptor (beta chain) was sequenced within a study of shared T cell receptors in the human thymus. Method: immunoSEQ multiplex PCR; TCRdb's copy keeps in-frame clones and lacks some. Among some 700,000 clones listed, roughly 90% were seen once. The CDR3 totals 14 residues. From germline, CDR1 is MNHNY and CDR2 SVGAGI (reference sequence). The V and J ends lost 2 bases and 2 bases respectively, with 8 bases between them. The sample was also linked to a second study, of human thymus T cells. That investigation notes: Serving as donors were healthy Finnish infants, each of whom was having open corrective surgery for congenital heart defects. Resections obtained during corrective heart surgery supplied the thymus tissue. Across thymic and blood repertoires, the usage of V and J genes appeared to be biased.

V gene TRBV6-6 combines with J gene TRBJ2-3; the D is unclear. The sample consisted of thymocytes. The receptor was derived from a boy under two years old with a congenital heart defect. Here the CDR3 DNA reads TGTGCCAGCAGTTACGAGACTGACACAGATACGCAGTATTTT. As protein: CASSYETDTDTQYF.